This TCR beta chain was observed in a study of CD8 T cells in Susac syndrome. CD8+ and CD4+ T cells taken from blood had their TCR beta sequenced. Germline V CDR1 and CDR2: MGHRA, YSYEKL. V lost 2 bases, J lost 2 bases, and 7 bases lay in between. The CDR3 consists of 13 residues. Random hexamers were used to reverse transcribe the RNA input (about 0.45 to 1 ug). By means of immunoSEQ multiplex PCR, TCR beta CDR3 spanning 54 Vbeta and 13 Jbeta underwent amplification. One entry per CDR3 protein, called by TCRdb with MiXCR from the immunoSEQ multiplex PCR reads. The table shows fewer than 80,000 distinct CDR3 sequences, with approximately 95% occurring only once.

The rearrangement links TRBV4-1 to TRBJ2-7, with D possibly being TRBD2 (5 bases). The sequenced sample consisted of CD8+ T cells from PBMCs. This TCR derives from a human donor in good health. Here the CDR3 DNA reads TGCGCCAGCAGCCAAATCGGGACCTACGAGCAGTACTTC. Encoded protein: CASSQIGTYEQYF.